The 11 T cell receptor beta chains listed next were all sequenced from one sample in a study of blood T cell repertoires in COVID-19 (dated by TCRdb to the early 2020s). Library prep was done by the immunoSEQ multiplex PCR assay. TCRdb took this table from immuneACCESS and kept in-frame rearrangements with V and J called. Such tables lack part of the clones; where checked against another copy, unresolved V genes explain under half of the gap, and the rest is unexplained. A total of tens of thousands of clones appear in this sample, around three quarters of them only once. Around 28% of the sample comes from the top ten. Sequenced material: peripheral blood. The receptors originated from a woman older than 75 with active or convalescent COVID-19.

The chain has TRBV7-6 and TRBJ1-5; 9 positions agree with TRBD1. With 5 bases clipped from V and 3 bases from J, the junction kept 5 bases outside the gene matches. The V gene's germline CDR1 is SGHVS and CDR2 FNYEAQ. This CDR3 spans 15 amino acids. The CDR3 nucleotides read TGTGCCAGCAGCCCCGGGACAGGGATCAATCAGCCCCAGCATTTT. The encoded protein is CASSPGTGINQPQHF.

The chain employs TRBV9 and TRBJ2-1, with 12 bases aligning to TRBD2. Trimming removed 0 bases from V and 10 bases from J; junction bases left unmatched: 11. The CDR3 runs to 17 residues. Per the germline V gene, CDR1 is SGDLS and CDR2 is YYNGEE. The CDR3 DNA follows: TGTGCCAGCAGCGTAGACCCTAGCGGGGGGGTCGTCGGGGAGCAGTTCTTC. Encoded protein: CASSVDPSGGVVGEQFF.

The sample holds a few counts of this clone. The gene calls are TRBV5-5 and TRBJ2-2; D gene unclear. The ends were cut back, 0 bases at V and 7 bases at J, with 7 bases in the middle. The CDR3 has 13 residues. Germline V gene data show CDR1 as SGHKS and CDR2 as YYEKEE (reference sequence). This chain's CDR3 is CASSLALLGELFF. The CDR3 DNA reads TGTGCCAGCAGCTTGGCCCTCCTCGGGGAGCTGTTTTTT.

The gene calls are TRBV7-3 and TRBJ1-6, with 9 bases aligning to TRBD1. The V and J ends lost 2 bases and 10 bases, in that order; junction bases with no gene match: 9. The length of the CDR3 is 16 residues. The germline V gene has CDR1 SGHTA and CDR2 FQGTGA. This CDR3 is CASSLEGGTGLSPLHF. For the CDR3, the DNA is TGTGCCAGCAGCTTAGAGGGCGGGACAGGGCTCTCACCCCTCCACTTT.

The V and J genes are TRBV15 and TRBJ1-2, with 7 bases lining up with TRBD1. V lost 2 bases, J lost 10 bases, and 7 bases stayed unmatched. The CDR3 totals 13 residues. Germline V gene lookup returns CDR1 LNHNV and CDR2 YYDKDF (reference sequence). The CDR3 DNA follows: TGTGCCACCAGCAGACCAAGGGGACAGCTCTACACCTTC. It specifies CATSRPRGQLYTF.

The chain combines TRBV6-2 or TRBV6-3 with TRBJ1-3; 7 positions match TRBD1. J was trimmed by 0 bases and V by 5 bases; bases with no gene match: 10. Germline assignment: CDR1 MNHEY and CDR2 SVGEGT. The CDR3 length is 17 residues. The CDR3 nucleotides read TGTGCCAGCAGTGAGCCCGGGACAGAGGGCTCTGGAAACACCATATATTTT. Translating it yields CASSEPGTEGSGNTIYF.

The table lists this clone with a count of one. The V call is TRBV24-1, the J call TRBJ1-2; 8 bases map to TRBD1. CDR1 KGHDR and CDR2 SFDVKD come from the germline V gene. The CDR3 runs to 15 residues. J was trimmed by 8 bases and V by 4 bases; bases with no gene match: 11. In DNA form, the CDR3 reads TGTGCCACCAGTGACCCGACAGGGGATGACGAGGGCTACACCTTC. Translating it yields CATSDPTGDDEGYTF.

The V call is TRBV7-2, the J call TRBJ1-5; D possibly corresponds to TRBD1 (5 bases). The CDR3 is made up of 14 amino acids. Germline V gene data show CDR1 as SGHTA and CDR2 as FQGNSA. V gave up 1 base and J gave up 4 bases, with 8 bases separating them. The CDR3 is CASSLVAGNQPQHF. CDR3 bases: TGTGCCAGCAGCTTAGTGGCAGGGAATCAGCCCCAGCATTTT.

This clone was recorded a few times. The chain couples TRBV7-2 to TRBJ1-1, with 10 positions matching TRBD1. In germline, CDR1 is SGHTA, CDR2 FQGNSA. The J segment lost 5 bases and the V segment lost 4 bases, leaving 4 bases of the junction unmatched. There are 14 residues in the CDR3. The CDR3 here is CASSYDRGRTEAFF. The CDR3 nucleotides read TGTGCCAGCAGCTACGACAGGGGGCGGACTGAAGCTTTCTTT.

The rearrangement joins TRBV7-9 to TRBJ2-7, with a possible D match to TRBD2 (5 bases). Per germline, CDR1 SEHNR and CDR2 FQNEAQ (reference sequence). V lost 7 bases and J 4 bases, leaving 20 bases between the germline ends. This CDR3 comprises 15 residues. CDR3 nucleotides: TGTGCCAGCAACCCGAGCGGTGGGAGATGGTACGAGCAGTACTTC. This sequence encodes CASNPSGGRWYEQYF.

The chain uses TRBV9 and TRBJ1-1; no definite D call. The CDR3 length is 14 residues. Trimming stripped 0 bases from V and 4 bases from J, with 10 bases between. Germline V gives CDR1 SGDLS, CDR2 YYNGEE. In DNA, the CDR3 is TGTGCCAGCAGCGTAGCGGGAGGAAGCACTGAAGCTTTCTTT. Protein: CASSVAGGSTEAFF.